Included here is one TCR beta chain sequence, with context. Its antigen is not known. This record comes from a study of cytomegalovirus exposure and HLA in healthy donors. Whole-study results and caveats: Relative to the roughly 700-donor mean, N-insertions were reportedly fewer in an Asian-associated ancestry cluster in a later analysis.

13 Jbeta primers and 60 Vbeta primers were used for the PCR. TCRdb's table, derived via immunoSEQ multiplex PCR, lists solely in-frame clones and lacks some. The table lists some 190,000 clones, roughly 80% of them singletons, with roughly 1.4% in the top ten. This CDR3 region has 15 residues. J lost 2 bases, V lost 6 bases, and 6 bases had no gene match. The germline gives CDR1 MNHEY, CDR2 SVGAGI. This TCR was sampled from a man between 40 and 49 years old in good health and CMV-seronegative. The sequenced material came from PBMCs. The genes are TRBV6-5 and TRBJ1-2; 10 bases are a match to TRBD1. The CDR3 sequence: CASSDGTGVNYGYTF. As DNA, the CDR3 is TGTGCCAGCAGCGACGGGACAGGGGTGAACTATGGCTACACCTTC.